Listed below are T cell receptor beta chains from one sample, sequenced in a study of T cell repertoires in cytomegalovirus infection. Via MiXCR, TCRdb re-called the reads, giving one row per CDR3 protein. Altogether hundreds of thousands of distinct CDR3 sequences are present, about 17% being singletons, with the ten largest covering 12%. The material sequenced was PBMCs. Source of these receptors: a human donor in good health (CMV status not recorded). Some clones in this sample may be carry-over from other donors' samples. The CDR3 runs from the conserved cysteine through the conserved F or W. Each record gives: clone size, V gene, J gene, D gene, CDR3 protein, CDR3 DNA. A D gene is named only where the DNA matches it firmly. Some rows mark clone size as missing; the rest say once, few, many or name a class of expanded clone.

abundance: NA; v_gene: TRBV5-8; j_gene: TRBJ1-1; d_gene: NA; CDR3aa: CASSFEYRGEAFF; CDR3nt: TGTGCCAGCAGCTTTGAATATCGAGGGGAAGCTTTCTTT
abundance: many; v_gene: TRBV7-2; j_gene: TRBJ1-5; d_gene: TRBD1; CDR3aa: CASSPDLTGNQPQHF; CDR3nt: TGTGCCAGCAGCCCGGATCTGACAGGGAATCAGCCCCAGCATTTT
abundance: NA; v_gene: TRBV5-1; j_gene: TRBJ2-5; d_gene: TRBD1; CDR3aa: CASSSGTGGSETQYF; CDR3nt: TGCGCCAGCAGCTCCGGGACAGGGGGCTCCGAGACCCAGTACTTC
abundance: few; v_gene: TRBV12-3/TRBV12-4; j_gene: TRBJ1-5; d_gene: TRBD1; CDR3aa: CASSLWQGDQPQHF; CDR3nt: TGTGCCAGCAGTTTATGGCAGGGGGATCAGCCCCAGCATTTT
abundance: NA; v_gene: TRBV12-3/TRBV12-4; j_gene: TRBJ2-5; d_gene: TRBD2; CDR3aa: CASSLSGVVETQYF; CDR3nt: TGTGCCAGCAGTCTAAGCGGGGTGGTCGAGACCCAGTACTTC
abundance: NA; v_gene: TRBV7-9; j_gene: TRBJ1-4; d_gene: TRBD1; CDR3aa: CASSLSTGAYEKLFF; CDR3nt: TGTGCCAGCAGCTTATCCACAGGGGCTTATGAAAAACTGTTTTTT
abundance: few; v_gene: TRBV2; j_gene: TRBJ1-3; d_gene: NA; CDR3aa: CASSEGALSGNTIYF; CDR3nt: TGTGCCAGCAGTGAAGGGGCGCTCTCTGGAAACACCATATATTTT
abundance: many; v_gene: TRBV6-1; j_gene: TRBJ2-3; d_gene: TRBD1; CDR3aa: CASSEAEQGQGRIAVTDTQYF; CDR3nt: TGTGCCAGCAGTGAAGCGGAACAAGGACAGGGGAGGATAGCGGTCACAGATACGCAGTATTTT
abundance: many; v_gene: TRBV7-2; j_gene: TRBJ1-1; d_gene: NA; CDR3aa: CASSRRGNTEAFF; CDR3nt: TGTGCCAGCAGCCGCAGGGGGAACACTGAAGCTTTCTTT
abundance: NA; v_gene: TRBV24-1; j_gene: TRBJ2-3; d_gene: NA; CDR3aa: CATSDSRNTDTQYF; CDR3nt: TGTGCCACCAGTGATAGCAGAAACACAGATACGCAGTATTTT
abundance: NA; v_gene: TRBV7-2; j_gene: TRBJ1-2; d_gene: TRBD1; CDR3aa: CASSLPWGQEGDGYTF; CDR3nt: TGTGCCAGCAGCTTACCCTGGGGACAGGAAGGTGATGGCTACACCTTC
abundance: NA; v_gene: TRBV20-1; j_gene: TRBJ1-4; d_gene: NA; CDR3aa: CSARIVASGKEKLFF; CDR3nt: TGCAGTGCTAGGATCGTGGCCAGCGGAAAAGAAAAACTGTTTTTT
abundance: NA; v_gene: TRBV4-3; j_gene: TRBJ1-2; d_gene: NA; CDR3aa: CASSQASQGGFYGYTF; CDR3nt: TGCGCCAGCAGCCAAGCGTCCCAGGGAGGATTCTATGGCTACACCTTC
abundance: NA; v_gene: TRBV11-2; j_gene: TRBJ2-7; d_gene: NA; CDR3aa: CASSSLQGHSYEQYF; CDR3nt: TGTGCCAGCAGCTCTCTACAGGGCCACTCCTACGAGCAGTACTTC
abundance: NA; v_gene: TRBV6-6; j_gene: TRBJ2-5; d_gene: NA; CDR3aa: CASCRPQETQYF; CDR3nt: TGTGCCAGCTGCCGACCTCAAGAGACCCAGTACTTC
abundance: NA; v_gene: TRBV29-1; j_gene: TRBJ1-5; d_gene: NA; CDR3aa: CSVSQGMDNQPQHF; CDR3nt: TGCAGCGTCTCACAGGGAATGGACAATCAGCCCCAGCATTTT
abundance: many; v_gene: TRBV7-2; j_gene: TRBJ2-1; d_gene: NA; CDR3aa: CASSSTLVHNEQFF; CDR3nt: TGTGCCAGCAGCTCTACCCTGGTCCACAATGAGCAGTTCTTC
abundance: few; v_gene: TRBV2; j_gene: TRBJ2-3; d_gene: NA; CDR3aa: CASSEGTTYTDTQYF; CDR3nt: TGTGCCAGCAGTGAAGGGACTACCTACACAGATACGCAGTATTTT
abundance: few; v_gene: TRBV5-6; j_gene: TRBJ1-1; d_gene: TRBD1; CDR3aa: CASSSDRGRMDTEAFF; CDR3nt: TGTGCCAGCAGCTCAGACAGGGGGCGTATGGACACTGAAGCTTTCTTT
abundance: few; v_gene: TRBV6-5; j_gene: TRBJ2-7; d_gene: NA; CDR3aa: CASSLTETSYEQYF; CDR3nt: TGTGCCAGCAGTTTGACAGAGACCTCCTACGAGCAGTACTTC
abundance: few; v_gene: TRBV28; j_gene: TRBJ2-7; d_gene: NA; CDR3aa: CASSQGRGYEQYF; CDR3nt: TGTGCCAGCAGTCAGGGGCGCGGGTACGAGCAGTACTTC
abundance: NA; v_gene: TRBV20-1; j_gene: TRBJ1-2; d_gene: NA; CDR3aa: CSAPGGWNGYTF; CDR3nt: TGCAGTGCTCCGGGAGGGTGGAATGGCTACACCTTC
abundance: NA; v_gene: TRBV6-2/TRBV6-3; j_gene: TRBJ2-7; d_gene: TRBD2; CDR3aa: CASRPTGTSEQYF; CDR3nt: TGTGCCAGCAGACCGACCGGGACTAGCGAGCAGTACTTC
abundance: many; v_gene: TRBV6-1; j_gene: TRBJ1-1; d_gene: TRBD1; CDR3aa: CAAGQGYGSGDTEAFF; CDR3nt: TGTGCCGCTGGACAGGGGTACGGATCGGGGGACACTGAAGCTTTCTTT
abundance: few; v_gene: TRBV10-3; j_gene: TRBJ2-5; d_gene: TRBD1; CDR3aa: CAISGIYRGQEIQETQYF; CDR3nt: TGTGCCATCAGTGGGATATATAGGGGACAGGAGATCCAAGAGACCCAGTACTTC
abundance: few; v_gene: TRBV6-1; j_gene: TRBJ2-1; d_gene: NA; CDR3aa: CASSEASRGPYNEQFF; CDR3nt: TGTGCCAGCAGTGAAGCATCCAGGGGCCCCTACAATGAGCAGTTCTTC
abundance: NA; v_gene: TRBV19; j_gene: TRBJ2-1; d_gene: NA; CDR3aa: CASGVLSTYNEQFF; CDR3nt: TGTGCCAGTGGGGTCCTCTCGACCTACAATGAGCAGTTCTTC
abundance: many; v_gene: TRBV7-8; j_gene: TRBJ2-1; d_gene: NA; CDR3aa: CASSSPRIFNEQFF; CDR3nt: TGTGCCAGCAGCTCCCCTCGGATATTCAATGAGCAGTTCTTC
abundance: few; v_gene: TRBV4-3; j_gene: TRBJ2-3; d_gene: TRBD2; CDR3aa: CASSSSPGTSADTQYF; CDR3nt: TGCGCCAGCAGCTCGTCACCCGGGACTAGCGCAGATACGCAGTATTTT
abundance: many; v_gene: TRBV7-2; j_gene: TRBJ1-1; d_gene: NA; CDR3aa: CASSQQVYTEAFF; CDR3nt: TGTGCCAGCAGCCAACAGGTGTACACTGAAGCTTTCTTT
abundance: many; v_gene: TRBV7-9; j_gene: TRBJ1-4; d_gene: NA; CDR3aa: CASSQEGGTANEKLFF; CDR3nt: TGTGCCAGCAGCCAGGAGGGGGGCACGGCTAATGAAAAACTGTTTTTT
abundance: NA; v_gene: TRBV5-4; j_gene: TRBJ1-3; d_gene: NA; CDR3aa: CASSLGTGYSGNTIYF; CDR3nt: TGTGCCAGCAGCTTGGGGACGGGCTACTCTGGAAACACCATATATTTT
abundance: few; v_gene: TRBV28; j_gene: TRBJ2-7; d_gene: TRBD1; CDR3aa: CASSRQGTWIKQYF; CDR3nt: TGTGCCAGCAGTCGACAGGGGACCTGGATCAAGCAGTACTTC
abundance: few; v_gene: TRBV4-1; j_gene: TRBJ1-2; d_gene: TRBD1; CDR3aa: CASSQDVRDRANYGYTF; CDR3nt: TGCGCCAGCAGCCAAGACGTGCGGGACAGGGCTAACTATGGCTACACCTTC
abundance: NA; v_gene: TRBV20-1; j_gene: TRBJ2-3; d_gene: NA; CDR3aa: CSAKLGTDTQYF; CDR3nt: TGCAGTGCGAAGTTAGGCACAGATACGCAGTATTTT
abundance: NA; v_gene: TRBV10-3; j_gene: TRBJ2-2; d_gene: NA; CDR3aa: CAISEHWGPTGELFF; CDR3nt: TGTGCCATCAGTGAGCATTGGGGTCCCACCGGGGAGCTGTTTTTT
abundance: NA; v_gene: TRBV28; j_gene: TRBJ2-3; d_gene: NA; CDR3aa: CASSLHGGPDTQYF; CDR3nt: TGTGCCAGCAGTTTACATGGGGGCCCAGATACGCAGTATTTT
abundance: NA; v_gene: TRBV12-3/TRBV12-4; j_gene: TRBJ2-2; d_gene: NA; CDR3aa: CASSLSGGGGGELFF; CDR3nt: TGTGCCAGCAGTTTGTCCGGGGGCGGAGGCGGGGAGCTGTTTTTT
abundance: many; v_gene: TRBV7-2; j_gene: TRBJ2-3; d_gene: TRBD1; CDR3aa: CASKQTGDTQYF; CDR3nt: TGTGCCAGCAAACAGACAGGGGATACGCAGTATTTT
abundance: NA; v_gene: TRBV2; j_gene: TRBJ1-5; d_gene: TRBD1; CDR3aa: CASSSQGKGNQPQHF; CDR3nt: TGTGCCAGCAGCTCACAGGGGAAGGGCAATCAGCCCCAGCATTTT
abundance: few; v_gene: TRBV5-4; j_gene: TRBJ2-7; d_gene: NA; CDR3aa: CASSRSGTEAREQYF; CDR3nt: TGTGCCAGCAGCCGATCCGGGACCGAAGCTAGGGAGCAGTACTTC
abundance: NA; v_gene: TRBV5-4; j_gene: TRBJ1-2; d_gene: NA; CDR3aa: CASSWDRQDGYTF; CDR3nt: TGTGCCAGCAGCTGGGACCGTCAGGATGGCTACACCTTC
abundance: few; v_gene: TRBV19; j_gene: TRBJ2-1; d_gene: NA; CDR3aa: CASSIDPRGYNEQFF; CDR3nt: TGTGCCAGTAGTATAGACCCCCGAGGCTACAATGAGCAGTTCTTC